This TCR beta chain comes out of a study of memory CD4+ T cells and cytomegalovirus serostatus. Background on the study: Donors were healthy Belgian adults, about ten CMV seropositive and under 30 seronegative.

CDR3 length: 14 residues. The germline V gene encodes CDR1 SGHTA and CDR2 FQGNSA. The germline V and J ends were trimmed by 1 base and 0 bases, with 6 bases remaining between them. A remark on this clone: Its antigen is unidentified.

The method was immunoSEQ multiplex PCR; TCRdb's version includes in-frame clones alone and lacks a portion of them. The profile shows 55,000 or so clones, about 80% of them singletons. Findings of the study overall: Each of approximately 73 CMV-associated TCRbeta sequences occurred in one to five individuals.

Single viable CD3+CD4+CD8-CD45RO+ cells were sorted as the memory CD4+ T cells. The rearrangement uses TRBV7-2 and TRBJ1-1; D uncertain. The sequence came from an adult in good health and CMV-seropositive. Sequenced material: memory CD4+ T cells from blood. This chain's CDR3 is CASSLVTLNTEAFF. The CDR3, as DNA: TGTGCCAGCAGCTTAGTTACGTTGAACACTGAAGCTTTCTTT.